The following is a TCR beta chain sequence with its context. Its cognate antigen is unknown. This entry comes from a study of T cells expressing NK-cell markers. Study background: Obtained from sorted CD3+CD56+NKG2C+, CD3+CD56+NKG2C- and CD3+CD56-NKG2C+ T cells were the TCR beta repertoires.

Germline-derived CDR1 and CDR2 are SGHRS and YFSETQ. CDR3 length equals 14 residues. UMIs were included in TCR beta cDNA generated by 5'RACE template switching. From its re-call of the 5' RACE reads, TCRdb lists each CDR3 protein once, without DNA. The table lists fewer than 200,000 distinct CDR3 sequences. Whole-study results and caveats: In a group of several donors, dominant NKG2C+ clonotypes represented about 1.0-7.5% of CD8+ T cells.

The sequence derives from a woman aged 18-70 years in good health. The sequenced material came from blood T cells: a sorted CD56 or NKG2C T cell subset, CD4+ or CD8+ T cells, or bulk PBMC T cells (not recorded which). V is TRBV5-1 and J is TRBJ1-4; TCRdb returns TRBD1, unconfirmable since there is no DNA. CDR3 loop: CASSKGQGGEKLFF.